This TCR beta chain emerged from a study of T-cell reconstitution after alpha-beta-depleted transplantation in children. Worth noting for this clonotype: Antigen unknown.

Study-wide results and limits: From newly produced T cells came most of the T-cell counts and diversity one year after transplant. Reportedly, roughly two months post-transplant, alpha-beta T cells arose from several hundred expanded graft clones. Elevated TCRbeta diversity at day 60 was traced, in some patients, to surviving recipient T cells and thymic progenitors.

Researchers prepared the TCRbeta library using unique molecular identifiers, the study reports. TCRdb re-called the PCR reads through MiXCR, storing one row per CDR3 protein. The repertoire holds some 600,000 distinct CDR3 sequences, with about an eighth as singletons. CDR1 LNHDA and CDR2 SQIVND come from the germline V gene (reference sequence). CDR3 length: 13 residues. Trimming left V 6 bases short and J 2 bases short, with 11 bases between. The sequence was obtained from a male patient aged 5 to 17 who had a stem cell transplant for acute myeloid leukemia, so the T cells may come from the graft donor. The sample consisted of PBMCs, mostly from graft donor cells, taken 360 days after TCRalphabeta/CD19-depleted stem cell transplant. This sequence joins TRBV19 and TRBJ2-7; D may be TRBD1 or TRBD2 (5 bases each). In DNA form, the CDR3 reads TGTGCCAGTAGACCGGGACCGACCTACGAGCAGTACTTC. It translates to CASRPGPTYEQYF.